The rows below give T cell receptor beta chains drawn from one sample of a study of cytomegalovirus exposure and HLA in healthy donors. Clones were read by immunoSEQ multiplex PCR, and TCRdb kept only the in-frame ones, dropping some. The sample has just under 65,000 clones; 85% to 95% are singletons. What was sequenced was PBMCs. All receptors come from a woman aged 18-30 years in good health and CMV-seropositive. Both conserved end residues are part of each CDR3. A D gene is named only where the DNA matches it firmly. Clone size is not always given. Where it is, it says once, few, many or a class for expanded clones.

>NA|NA|TRBJ1-6|TRBV30
CAWSHRDSPLHF
TGTGCCTGGAGTCACAGGGATTCACCCCTCCACTTT
>NA|NA|TRBJ2-3|TRBV4-1
CASSRIGPPTADTQYF
TGCGCCAGCAGCCGCATTGGGCCGCCGACCGCAGATACGCAGTATTTT
>NA|NA|TRBJ2-7|TRBV28
CASKGVPGRSYEQYF
TGTGCCAGCAAGGGGGTGCCGGGACGCTCCTACGAGCAGTACTTC
>NA|NA|TRBJ1-2|TRBV28
CASSLGTKRHGYTF
TGTGCCAGCAGTTTAGGGACTAAACGTCATGGCTACACCTTC
>NA|TRBD2|TRBJ2-7|TRBV27
CASSFGLGKSEQYF
TGTGCCAGCAGTTTTGGACTAGGAAAATCCGAGCAGTACTTC
>NA|TRBD1|TRBJ2-7|TRBV28
CASSSRPLTGGIGYEQYF
TGTGCCAGCAGTTCCCGACCTCTGACAGGGGGCATAGGGTACGAGCAGTACTTC
>NA|NA|TRBJ1-6|TRBV30
CAWRQGYNSPLHF
TGTGCCTGGAGACAGGGTTATAATTCACCCCTCCACTTT
>NA|NA|TRBJ1-4|TRBV11-2
CASSSLLGGRQELFF
TGTGCCAGCAGCTCCCTGCTAGGGGGAAGGCAGGAACTGTTTTTT
>NA|NA|TRBJ2-1|TRBV4-1
CASSQAVVTGEQFF
TGCGCCAGCAGCCAAGCGGTAGTAACGGGTGAGCAGTTCTTC
>NA|TRBD1|TRBJ2-7|TRBV27
CASSFRAGTGEQYF
TGTGCCAGCAGTTTTCGGGCAGGGACAGGCGAGCAGTACTTC
>NA|TRBD1|TRBJ1-2|TRBV23-1
CASSLTGTGYTF
TGCGCCAGCAGTCTGACAGGGACGGGCTACACCTTC
>NA|NA|TRBJ2-3|TRBV5-1
CASRPGYGTDTQYF
TGCGCCAGCCGCCCAGGGTATGGGACAGATACGCAGTATTTT
>NA|TRBD1|TRBJ1-4|TRBV5-5
CASSLGTGEKLFF
TGTGCCAGCAGCTTGGGGACAGGCGAAAAACTGTTTTTT
>once|TRBD2|TRBJ2-1|TRBV25-1
CASSDPSGRWNEQFF
TGTGCCAGCAGTGACCCTAGCGGGAGATGGAATGAGCAGTTCTTC
>once|NA|TRBJ2-3|TRBV5-1
CASSLDGSADTQYF
TGCGCCAGCAGCTTGGACGGGAGCGCAGATACGCAGTATTTT
>NA|NA|TRBJ2-7|TRBV29-1
CSVYGWGQGSHEQYF
TGCAGCGTCTACGGGTGGGGGCAGGGTTCCCACGAGCAGTACTTC
>NA|TRBD1|TRBJ1-4|TRBV2
CASSEDRGEKLFF
TGTGCCAGCAGTGAGGACAGGGGAGAAAAACTGTTTTTT
>NA|NA|TRBJ2-3|TRBV7-8
CASSLAANRFGDTQYF
TGTGCCAGCAGCTTAGCGGCGAACAGGTTCGGTGATACGCAGTATTTT
>NA|TRBD2|TRBJ2-7|TRBV28
CASSRGGSSYEQYF
TGTGCCAGCAGTCGCGGGGGGAGCTCCTACGAGCAGTACTTC
>NA|NA|TRBJ2-2|TRBV10-1
CASSESVFVGTKTGELFF
TGCGCCAGCAGTGAGAGTGTTTTTGTCGGGACAAAAACCGGGGAGCTGTTTTTT
>NA|NA|TRBJ1-5|TRBV10-3
CAISVGGWNQPQHF
TGTGCCATCAGTGTAGGGGGTTGGAATCAGCCCCAGCATTTT
>NA|NA|TRBJ1-1|TRBV11-2
CASSGGGDTEAFF
TGTGCCAGCAGTGGGGGGGGAGACACTGAAGCTTTCTTT
>NA|TRBD2|TRBJ2-3|TRBV6-1
CASSPGGGTDTQYF
TGTGCCAGCAGTCCGGGAGGGGGCACAGATACGCAGTATTTT
>NA|TRBD2|TRBJ2-7|TRBV25-1
CASSVGGGSYEQYF
TGTGCCAGCAGTGTGGGGGGGGGCTCCTACGAGCAGTACTTC
>NA|TRBD2|TRBJ2-1|TRBV27
CASSAPSGRVVNEQFF
TGTGCCAGCAGCGCCCCTAGCGGGAGAGTGGTCAATGAGCAGTTCTTC
>NA|TRBD1|TRBJ2-5|TRBV7-2
CASSSVGQGGKETQYF
TGTGCCAGCAGCTCGGTGGGACAGGGGGGGAAAGAGACCCAGTACTTC
>once|TRBD2|TRBJ2-5|TRBV9
CASSVGVSGNNGETQYF
TGTGCCAGCAGCGTAGGGGTTAGCGGGAATAACGGAGAGACCCAGTACTTC
>NA|TRBD2|TRBJ2-7|TRBV27
CASSLWTSGRAYEQYF
TGTGCCAGCAGTCTTTGGACTAGCGGGAGGGCCTACGAGCAGTACTTC
>NA|TRBD2|TRBJ2-7|TRBV5-1
CASSFGTSGSNEQYF
TGCGCCAGCAGCTTCGGGACTAGCGGGAGCAACGAGCAGTACTTC
>NA|TRBD1|TRBJ2-7|TRBV19
CASSATRDSEQYF
TGTGCCAGTAGTGCAACCCGGGACAGCGAGCAGTACTTC
>NA|TRBD2|TRBJ2-7|TRBV9
CASSVGPGREGEQYF
TGTGCCAGCAGCGTAGGCCCGGGAAGGGAGGGCGAGCAGTACTTC
>NA|NA|TRBJ2-3|TRBV2
CASSRGDTQYF
TGTGCCAGCAGTCGGGGAGATACGCAGTATTTT
>NA|TRBD1|TRBJ2-1|TRBV4-3
CASSHGTGINEQFF
TGCGCCAGCAGCCACGGGACAGGGATCAATGAGCAGTTCTTC
>NA|NA|TRBJ2-2|TRBV19
CASSIGVTGELFF
TGTGCCAGTAGTATAGGAGTAACCGGGGAGCTGTTTTTT
>NA|TRBD1|TRBJ2-7|TRBV27
CASSPLPARQGGKQYF
TGTGCCAGCAGTCCACTCCCTGCCCGACAGGGTGGAAAGCAGTACTTC
>NA|TRBD1|TRBJ1-2|TRBV29-1
CSATKPGGAGYGYTF
TGCAGCGCAACCAAACCAGGGGGCGCGGGGTATGGCTACACCTTC
>NA|TRBD2|TRBJ2-5|TRBV27
CASSFLGLAGVAETQYF
TGTGCCAGCAGTTTCCTTGGTCTAGCGGGAGTTGCAGAGACCCAGTACTTC
>NA|TRBD2|TRBJ2-1|TRBV2
CASSRSGGAGNEQFF
TGTGCCAGCAGTAGAAGCGGGGGGGCCGGCAATGAGCAGTTCTTC
>NA|TRBD2|TRBJ2-3|TRBV13
CASRPAGGITDTQYF
TGTGCCAGCAGGCCGGCGGGGGGCATAACAGATACGCAGTATTTT
>NA|NA|TRBJ1-1|TRBV9
CASSVAQQNTEAFF
TGTGCCAGCAGCGTAGCACAGCAGAACACTGAAGCTTTCTTT
>NA|NA|TRBJ2-7|TRBV28
CASSAFGGEQYF
TGTGCCAGCAGCGCCTTCGGGGGCGAGCAGTACTTC
>NA|NA|TRBJ2-2|TRBV11-2
CASSLARGANTGELFF
TGTGCCAGCAGCTTAGCTCGCGGGGCGAACACCGGGGAGCTGTTTTTT
>once|NA|TRBJ2-1|TRBV29-1
CSVESSYNEQFF
TGCAGCGTGGAGAGCTCCTACAATGAGCAGTTCTTC
>NA|NA|TRBJ2-1|TRBV14
CASSQEYGGEQFF
TGTGCCAGCAGCCAAGAGTACGGCGGGGAGCAGTTCTTC
>NA|NA|TRBJ1-3|TRBV19
CASSATDSATGNTIYF
TGTGCCAGTAGTGCCACAGACAGCGCGACTGGAAACACCATATATTTT
>NA|TRBD1|TRBJ1-5|TRBV27
CASRTGAGQPQHF
TGTGCCAGCAGAACAGGGGCCGGTCAGCCCCAGCATTTT
>NA|NA|TRBJ1-1|TRBV4-3
CASSQDSVNTEAFF
TGCGCCAGCAGCCAAGACAGTGTTAACACTGAAGCTTTCTTT